These T cell receptor beta chains were read from a single sample in a study of T cells in Graves' hyperthyroidism and ophthalmopathy. TCRdb ran MiXCR on the multiplex PCR reads and lists one entry per CDR3 protein. This sample carries some 620,000 distinct CDR3 sequences, about 16% of them seen once, and the ten largest clones take approximately 3.8%. Sequencing used blood. The receptors here all came from a woman aged 25 to 45 with Graves' hyperthyroidism. Each CDR3 is given with its conserved first and last residue. A D gene is named only where the DNA matches it firmly. Expanded clones are given a class, and other clones once, few, many or no size at all.

clone size	D gene	CDR3 length	V gene	J gene	CDR3 DNA	CDR3 protein
many	TRBD2	15	TRBV7-2	TRBJ2-7	TGTGCCAGCAGATCTGCTAGCGGGAGGGCCGACGAGCAGTACTTC	CASRSASGRADEQYF
-	-	16	TRBV28	TRBJ2-3	TGTGCCAGCAGTTTTGGGTCTTTCTATAGCACAGATACGCAGTATTTT	CASSFGSFYSTDTQYF
many	TRBD1	17	TRBV30	TRBJ1-1	TGTGCCTGGAGTCTACAGGGGGGTTTGCGTTGGAACACTGAAGCTTTCTTT	CAWSLQGGLRWNTEAFF
many	-	14	TRBV20-1	TRBJ1-5	TGCAGTGCTAGAATCTCGATTAGCAATCAGCCCCAGCATTTT	CSARISISNQPQHF
few	-	12	TRBV6-2/TRBV6-3	TRBJ1-5	TGTGCCAGCAGTTTGGGGGAGGGAGCCCAGCATTTT	CASSLGEGAQHF
many	-	14	TRBV7-6	TRBJ2-3	TGTGCCAGCAGCGATATCGGTGGCCGCGATACGCAGTATTTT	CASSDIGGRDTQYF
many	TRBD1	15	TRBV6-2/TRBV6-3	TRBJ1-2	TGTGCCAGCAGACCCAGGACAGGGGGCGTCTATGGCTACACCTTC	CASRPRTGGVYGYTF
-	TRBD1	14	TRBV11-2	TRBJ2-7	TGTGCCAGCAGCTGGACGGGACAGGGTAGCGAGCAGTACTTC	CASSWTGQGSEQYF
many	-	15	TRBV20-1	TRBJ1-1	TGCAGTGCTAGAGATTACAGGGCGGGGGGCACTGAAGCTTTCTTT	CSARDYRAGGTEAFF
many	TRBD2	15	TRBV7-2	TRBJ2-7	TGTGCCAGCAGCTCTGGAAGCGGGAGTCTCAACGAGCAGTACTTC	CASSSGSGSLNEQYF
many	-	14	TRBV18	TRBJ2-7	TGTGCCAGCTCTACTGGGGTCGGTTACTACGAGCAGTACTTC	CASSTGVGYYEQYF
many	-	12	TRBV28	TRBJ2-1	TGTGCCAGCAGTTCCCCCTACAATGAGCAGTTCTTC	CASSSPYNEQFF
many	-	15	TRBV5-1	TRBJ2-7	TGCGCCAGCAGCAAAGGATTGGGGGGCTCCTACGAGCAGTACTTC	CASSKGLGGSYEQYF
many	-	15	TRBV27	TRBJ1-5	TGTGCCACCCGAATTGGGGGGGGTAGCAATCAGCCCCAGCATTTT	CATRIGGGSNQPQHF
many	-	14	TRBV7-2	TRBJ2-1	TGTGCCAGCAGCCCTTCCACATCCTACAATGAGCAGTTCTTC	CASSPSTSYNEQFF
many	-	13	TRBV10-3	TRBJ2-1	TGTGCCATCACGGGGAGCTCCTACAATGAGCAGTTCTTC	CAITGSSYNEQFF
-	TRBD2	14	TRBV11-1	TRBJ2-1	TGTGCCAGCAGCCTGGGGACTAGCCAAAATGAGCAGTTCTTC	CASSLGTSQNEQFF
many	-	14	TRBV11-2	TRBJ2-1	TGTGCCAGCAGCTGGGTGGGGCCGAGGAATGAGCAGTTCTTC	CASSWVGPRNEQFF
few	-	15	TRBV27	TRBJ2-2	TGTGCCAGCAGGTTAGGGGCCGGGGGCACCGGGGAGCTGTTTTTT	CASRLGAGGTGELFF
many	TRBD1	11	TRBV28	TRBJ1-2	TGTGCCAGCAGCCAGGGGGGCGGCTACACCTTC	CASSQGGGYTF
few	-	14	TRBV5-1	TRBJ2-5	TGCGCCAGCAGCTTGGGGGTGCAGCAAGAGACCCAGTACTTC	CASSLGVQQETQYF
-	-	17	TRBV6-5	TRBJ2-3	TGTGCCAGCAGTTACTCGAGGGGCTTGGGGGGCACAGATACGCAGTATTTT	CASSYSRGLGGTDTQYF
few	-	16	TRBV20-1	TRBJ1-1	TGCAGTGTCTGCCGCCTGAGGGGGTTGGAGAACACTGAAGCTTTCTTT	CSVCRLRGLENTEAFF
many	TRBD2	18	TRBV28	TRBJ2-3	TGTGCCAGCAGTTTTAGTTTACTTAGCGGGAGTCTGACAGATACGCAGTATTTT	CASSFSLLSGSLTDTQYF
-	-	9	TRBV2	TRBJ1-6	TGTGCCAGTGGTCGCAATCACCACTTT	CASGRNHHF
-	-	13	TRBV30	TRBJ2-7	TGTGCCTGGAGTGGGGGACATTTCTACGAGCAGTACTTC	CAWSGGHFYEQYF
-	-	15	TRBV6-1	TRBJ2-3	TGTGCCAGCAGTCTTTGGACCTCCAGCACAGATACGCAGTATTTT	CASSLWTSSTDTQYF
-	TRBD2	19	TRBV18	TRBJ2-7	TGTGCCAGCTCACTAATGGGACTAGCGGAGCTTCGAAGCCCCTACGAGCAGTACTTC	CASSLMGLAELRSPYEQYF
many	-	14	TRBV6-1	TRBJ1-5	TGTGCCAGCAGGCGGTCAGGGAGCAATCAGCCCCAGCATTTT	CASRRSGSNQPQHF
many	-	15	TRBV20-1	TRBJ2-7	TGCAGTGCGGACTCCGTGGAGCGGCCGAGCCACGAGCAGTACTTC	CSADSVERPSHEQYF
-	-	16	TRBV7-9	TRBJ2-1	TGTGCCAGCAGCCCGGTTGGCGGGAACCTTGGGAATGAGCAGTTCTTC	CASSPVGGNLGNEQFF
many	-	14	TRBV28	TRBJ1-1	TGTGCCAGCAGTTCACCCTTCGGGAACACTGAAGCTTTCTTT	CASSSPFGNTEAFF
-	TRBD1	12	TRBV20-1	TRBJ1-1	TGCAGTGCCAACAGGGGTGGCACTGAAGCTTTCTTT	CSANRGGTEAFF
few	-	16	TRBV28	TRBJ1-6	TGTGCCAGCATCGGGCCGGCCAGCTCCTATAATTCACCCCTCCACTTT	CASIGPASSYNSPLHF
few	-	12	TRBV20-1	TRBJ2-5	TGCAGTGCCCTAGGAACCTCGGAGACCCAGTACTTC	CSALGTSETQYF
-	TRBD1	14	TRBV7-2	TRBJ1-3	TGTGCCAGCAGCCCACAGGGGGGTGGAAACACCATATATTTT	CASSPQGGGNTIYF